This is a list of T cell receptor beta chains from one sample in a study of blood T cell repertoires in COVID-19. Data came from immunoSEQ multiplex PCR; TCRdb stores just in-frame clones and leaves some out. This sample has about 300,000 clones; about 82% occur once, and the top ten carry about 1.7%. Material: peripheral blood. Receptors were obtained from a woman between 50 and 59 years old with acute or convalescent COVID-19. Both conserved end residues are part of each CDR3.

TRBV28	TRBJ1-2	CASSPTGGSSNTF
TRBV21-1	TRBJ2-1	CASSKGSGRAHNEQFF
TRBV27	TRBJ2-2	CASSSLLAGDPGELFF
TRBV6-5	TRBJ2-7	CASSSNGGSYEQYF
TRBV27	TRBJ1-2	CASSLYLGNPYGYTF
TRBV19	TRBJ2-3	CASTRTGRTTDTQYF
TRBV9	TRBJ2-3	CASSLSGSSTDTQYF
TRBV6-6	TRBJ1-2	CASSYSTGVEGYTF
TRBV6-6	TRBJ2-1	CASRGTSGRDNEQFF
TRBV9	TRBJ1-1	CASSVRDRGPQNTEAFF
TRBV18	TRBJ1-1	CASDHGQNTEAFF
TRBV18	TRBJ1-6	CASSPPYNNSPLHF